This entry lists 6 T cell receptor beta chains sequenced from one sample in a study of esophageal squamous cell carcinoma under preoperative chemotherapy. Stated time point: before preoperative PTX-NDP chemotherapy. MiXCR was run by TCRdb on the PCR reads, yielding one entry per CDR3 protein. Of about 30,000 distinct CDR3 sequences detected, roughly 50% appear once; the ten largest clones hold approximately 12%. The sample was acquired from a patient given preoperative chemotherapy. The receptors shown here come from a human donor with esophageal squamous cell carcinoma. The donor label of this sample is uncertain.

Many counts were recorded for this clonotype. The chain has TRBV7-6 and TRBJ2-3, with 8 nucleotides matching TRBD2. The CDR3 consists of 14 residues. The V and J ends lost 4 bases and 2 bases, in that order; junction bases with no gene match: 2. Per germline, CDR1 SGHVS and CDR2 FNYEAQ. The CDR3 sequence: CASSSGGFTDTQYF. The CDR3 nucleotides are TGTGCCAGCAGCTCGGGGGGGTTCACAGATACGCAGTATTTT.

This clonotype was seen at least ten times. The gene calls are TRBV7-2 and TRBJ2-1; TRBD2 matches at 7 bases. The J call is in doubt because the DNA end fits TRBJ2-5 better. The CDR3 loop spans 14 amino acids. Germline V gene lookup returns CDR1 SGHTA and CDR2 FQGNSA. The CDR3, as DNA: TGTGCCAGCAGCTTAGGCGGGAGACGGCAGACCCAGTACTTC. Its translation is CASSLGGRRQTQYF.

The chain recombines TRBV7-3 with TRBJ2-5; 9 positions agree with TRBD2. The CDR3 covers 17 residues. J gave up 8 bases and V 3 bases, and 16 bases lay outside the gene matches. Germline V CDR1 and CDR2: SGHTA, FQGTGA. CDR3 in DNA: TGTGCCAGCAGCTTCATACCGGCGGGAGGGGACAAAAACACCCAGTACTTC. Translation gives CASSFIPAGGDKNTQYF.

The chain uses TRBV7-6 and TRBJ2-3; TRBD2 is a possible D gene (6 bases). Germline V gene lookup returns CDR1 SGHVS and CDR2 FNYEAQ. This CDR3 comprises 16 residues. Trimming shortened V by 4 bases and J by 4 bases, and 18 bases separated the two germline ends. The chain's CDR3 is CASSSSSRTISDTQYF. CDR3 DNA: TGTGCCAGCAGCTCGTCTAGCCGGACTATCTCAGATACGCAGTATTTT.

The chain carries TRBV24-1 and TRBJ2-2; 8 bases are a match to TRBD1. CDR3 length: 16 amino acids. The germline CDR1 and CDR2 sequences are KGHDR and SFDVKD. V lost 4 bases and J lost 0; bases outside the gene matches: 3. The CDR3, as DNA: TGTGCCACCAGTGACCCGGGACAGGCGAACACCGGGGAGCTGTTTTTT. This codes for CATSDPGQANTGELFF.

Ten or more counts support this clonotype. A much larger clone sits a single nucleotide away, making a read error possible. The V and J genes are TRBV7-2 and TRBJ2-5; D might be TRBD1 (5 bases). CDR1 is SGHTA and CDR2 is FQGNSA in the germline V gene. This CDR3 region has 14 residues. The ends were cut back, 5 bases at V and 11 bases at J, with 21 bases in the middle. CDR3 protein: CASSPREFYNEQYF. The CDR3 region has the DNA TGTGCCAGCAGCCCCAGGGAATTCTACAATGAGCAGTACTTC.